The rows below give T cell receptor beta chains drawn from one sample of a study of Graves' ophthalmopathy and Graves' hyperthyroidism. TCRdb re-called the multiplex PCR reads through MiXCR, storing one row per CDR3 protein. The data hold more than 550,000 distinct CDR3 sequences, with about two fifths observed a single time. The sequenced sample consisted of peripheral blood. The receptors here all came from an adult man with Graves' ophthalmopathy. Each CDR3 is given with its conserved first and last residue. The order of the fields is D gene, clone size, J gene, V gene, CDR3 DNA, CDR3 protein. D genes are given only for firm matches. The size field is filled for only some rows; it gives once, few, many or a size class.

TRBD1,-,TRBJ2-7,TRBV6-6,TGTGCCAGCAGGTCCGGGACAGGGTCAGTCGAGCAGTACTTC,CASRSGTGSVEQYF
-,-,TRBJ2-7,TRBV7-9,TGTGCCAGCAGCTTAGCGAGGGTGGAGTGCTTC,CASSLARVECF
-,many,TRBJ2-6,TRBV7-2,TGTGCCAGCAGCTTATGGTGGGGCTCTGGGGCCAACGTCCTGACTTTC,CASSLWWGSGANVLTF
-,-,TRBJ2-7,TRBV20-1,TGCAGTGCTAGAGGTCGCGGAGCACTCTCCTACGAGCAGTACTTC,CSARGRGALSYEQYF
TRBD1,many,TRBJ1-1,TRBV20-1,TGCAGTGCTAGAGACAGGGGGACTGAAGCTTTCTTT,CSARDRGTEAFF
-,many,TRBJ1-1,TRBV7-9,TGTGCCAGCAGCGTCCGGGACACCTCTTTGGGGACTGAAGCTTTCTTT,CASSVRDTSLGTEAFF
-,-,TRBJ2-2,TRBV6-1,TGTGCCAGCAGTCCTACAATGGTCGGGGAGCTGCTTTTT,CASSPTMVGELLF
TRBD2,-,TRBJ2-7,TRBV19,TGTGCCAGTAGTATTGTAGCGGGGGGGCTTTTGGCCTACGAGCAGTACTTC,CASSIVAGGLLAYEQYF
-,few,TRBJ1-4,TRBV20-1,TGCAGTGCCCGGGACCCGGCCCTTGAAAAACTGTTTTTT,CSARDPALEKLFF
TRBD1,many,TRBJ2-7,TRBV2,TGTGCCTCGAGGGACAGGGGACTTCCTCTCGCCTACGAGCAGTACTTC,CASRDRGLPLAYEQYF
-,few,TRBJ1-2,TRBV19,TGTGCCAGTAGTATCCCCGAGACCGATGGCTACACCTTC,CASSIPETDGYTF
-,-,TRBJ1-1,TRBV14,TGTGCCAGCAGCCAACACCCCGGACATCTAAACACTGAAGCTTTCTTT,CASSQHPGHLNTEAFF
TRBD1,-,TRBJ1-2,TRBV11-1,TGTGCCAGCAGCCCAATGACAGGGGCGAACTATGGCTACACCTTC,CASSPMTGANYGYTF
TRBD2,-,TRBJ2-5,TRBV11-1,TGTGCCAGCAGCTTGCTTAGCGGGAGAGGGACCCAGTACTTC,CASSLLSGRGTQYF
-,few,TRBJ1-5,TRBV12-3/TRBV12-4,TGTGCCAGCAGGGACATGAGTCAGCCCCAGCATTTT,CASRDMSQPQHF
-,few,TRBJ1-1,TRBV7-3,TGTGCCAGCAGCTTCAGGGGCCCGAACACTGAAGCTTTCTTT,CASSFRGPNTEAFF
TRBD1,-,TRBJ2-7,TRBV2,TGTGCCAGCAGCGGGGACAGTAACTACGAGCAGTACTTC,CASSGDSNYEQYF
TRBD1,many,TRBJ2-6,TRBV7-9,TGTGCCAGCAGCCCTGACAGGGGCTTGGCTGGGGCCAACGTCCTGACTTTC,CASSPDRGLAGANVLTF
-,many,TRBJ1-2,TRBV2,TGTGCCAATGGACAGCTTACTAACTATGGCTACACCTTC,CANGQLTNYGYTF
-,-,TRBJ1-1,TRBV7-3,TGTGCCAGCACCCCTTTAATGAACACTGAAGCTTTCTTT,CASTPLMNTEAFF
TRBD1,many,TRBJ1-6,TRBV6-5,TGTGCCAGCAGTTCGCAGGACAGGTCGAATTCACCCCTCCACTTT,CASSSQDRSNSPLHF
TRBD1,many,TRBJ1-4,TRBV29-1,TGCAGCGTACGACAGGGTCTCCGTTCTAATGAAAAACTGTTTTTT,CSVRQGLRSNEKLFF
-,-,TRBJ1-2,TRBV29-1,TGCAGCGGACGAGGGGGTGGCTACACCTTC,CSGRGGGYTF
-,many,TRBJ1-1,TRBV24-1,TGTGCCACACGGGGGACGTACGGACTGAACACTGAAGCTTTCTTT,CATRGTYGLNTEAFF
-,-,TRBJ1-5,TRBV2,TGTGCCAGCAGTCTCGATGGGCTTAGCAATCAGCCCCAGGATTTT,CASSLDGLSNQPQDF
TRBD2,-,TRBJ2-5,TRBV7-9,TGTGCCAGCAGCCCTTGCCTAGCGGGAGGAGAGACCCAGTACTTC,CASSPCLAGGETQYF